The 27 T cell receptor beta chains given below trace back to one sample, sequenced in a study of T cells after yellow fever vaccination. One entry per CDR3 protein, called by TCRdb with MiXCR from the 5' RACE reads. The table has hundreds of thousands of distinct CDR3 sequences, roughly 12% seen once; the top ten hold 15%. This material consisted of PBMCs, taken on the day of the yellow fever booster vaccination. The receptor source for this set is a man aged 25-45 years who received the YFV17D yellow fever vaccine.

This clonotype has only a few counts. CDR3 nucleotide sequence: TGTGCCAGCAGTTTACGGCAGGGGGGAAATGCCGGGGAGCTGTTTTTT. Amino acid sequence: CASSLRQGGNAGELFF. The chain joins TRBV27 to TRBJ2-2; the D gene is possibly TRBD1 (7 bases). Germline V gives CDR1 MNHEY, CDR2 SMNVEV (reference sequence). The CDR3 runs 16 residues. V shed 2 bases and J shed 6 bases, with 16 bases lying between them.

Here the CDR3 reads CATSPFRGGDQPQHF. The CDR3 nucleotides read TGTGCCACCAGCCCGTTCCGCGGGGGGGATCAGCCCCAGCATTTT. The chain combines TRBV15 with TRBJ1-5; a weak D match, TRBD1 (5 bases). Germline V gene lookup returns CDR1 LNHNV and CDR2 YYDKDF (reference sequence). Trimming shortened V by 5 bases and J by 5 bases, and 16 bases separated the two germline ends. The CDR3 runs to 15 residues.

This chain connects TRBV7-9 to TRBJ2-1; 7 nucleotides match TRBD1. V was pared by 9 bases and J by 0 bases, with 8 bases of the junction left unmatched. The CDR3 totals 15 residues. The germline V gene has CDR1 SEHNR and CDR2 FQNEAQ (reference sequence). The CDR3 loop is CASAITGDSYNEQFF. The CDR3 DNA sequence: TGTGCCAGTGCGATCACAGGGGACTCCTACAATGAGCAGTTCTTC. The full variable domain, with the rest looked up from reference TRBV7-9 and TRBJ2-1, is DTGVSQNPRHKITKRGQNVTFRCDPISEHNRLYWYRQTLGQGPEFLTYFQNEAQLEKSRLLSDRFSAERPKGSFSTLEIQRTEQGDSAMYLCASAITGDSYNEQFFGPGTRLTVL.

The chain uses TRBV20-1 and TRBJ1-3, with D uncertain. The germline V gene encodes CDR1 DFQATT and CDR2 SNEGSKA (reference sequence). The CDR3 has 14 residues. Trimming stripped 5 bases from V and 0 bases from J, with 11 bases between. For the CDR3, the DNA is TGCAGTGCTTCGACGGATTACTCTGGAAACACCATATATTTT. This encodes CSASTDYSGNTIYF.

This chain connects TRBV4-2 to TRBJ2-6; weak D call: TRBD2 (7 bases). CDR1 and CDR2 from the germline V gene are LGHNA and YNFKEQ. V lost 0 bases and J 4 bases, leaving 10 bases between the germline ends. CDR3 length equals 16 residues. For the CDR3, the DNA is TGTGCCAGCAGCCAAGAGGGGGGGCGCGGGGCCAACGTCCTGACTTTC. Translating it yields CASSQEGGRGANVLTF.

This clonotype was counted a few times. CDR3 region: CASSPERVSGNTIYF. The CDR3 bases are TGTGCCAGCAGCCCCGAGAGGGTTTCTGGAAACACCATATATTTT. The chain couples TRBV12-3 or TRBV12-4 to TRBJ1-3, with D unresolved. Trimming cost V 6 bases and J 1 base, with 13 bases left between them. CDR3 length: 15 residues.

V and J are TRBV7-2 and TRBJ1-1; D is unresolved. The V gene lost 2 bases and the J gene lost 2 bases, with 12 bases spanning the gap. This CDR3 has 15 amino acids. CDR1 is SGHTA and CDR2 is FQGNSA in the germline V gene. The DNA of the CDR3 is TGTGCCAGCAGCTTAATAGAGTACGGAAACACTGAAGCTTTCTTT. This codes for CASSLIEYGNTEAFF.

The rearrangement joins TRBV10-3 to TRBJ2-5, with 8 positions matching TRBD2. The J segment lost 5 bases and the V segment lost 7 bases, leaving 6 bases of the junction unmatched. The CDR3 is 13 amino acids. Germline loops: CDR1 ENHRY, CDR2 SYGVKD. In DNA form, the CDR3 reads TGTGCCATCAATAGAGGACTAGCTGAGACCCAGTACTTC. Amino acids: CAINRGLAETQYF.

CDR3 protein: CASSLTPRETYEQYF. CDR3 nucleotide sequence: TGTGCCAGCAGTTTAACCCCCCGGGAAACCTACGAGCAGTACTTC. The rearrangement uses TRBV27 and TRBJ2-7; D may be TRBD2 (5 bases). V lost 2 bases to trimming and J lost 2 bases, with 13 bases between them. The CDR3 has 15 residues. Germline lookup yields CDR1 MNHEY and CDR2 SMNVEV (reference sequence).

The CDR3, as DNA: TGTGCCAGCAGTCTCCCGGGGTATGAGCAGTTCTTC. Protein product: CASSLPGYEQFF. This chain joins TRBV28 and TRBJ2-1; a possible D gene is TRBD2 (5 bases). The CDR3 has 12 residues. Looked up from germline, CDR1 is MDHEN and CDR2 is SYDVKM. Trimming removed 5 bases at V and 8 bases at J, with 10 bases between.

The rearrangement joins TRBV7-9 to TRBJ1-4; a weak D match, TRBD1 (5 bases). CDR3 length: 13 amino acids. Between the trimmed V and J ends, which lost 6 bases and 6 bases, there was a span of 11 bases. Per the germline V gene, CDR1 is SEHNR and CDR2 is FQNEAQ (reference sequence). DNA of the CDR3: TGTGCCAGCAGAACGGACAAATATGAAAAACTGTTTTTT. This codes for CASRTDKYEKLFF.

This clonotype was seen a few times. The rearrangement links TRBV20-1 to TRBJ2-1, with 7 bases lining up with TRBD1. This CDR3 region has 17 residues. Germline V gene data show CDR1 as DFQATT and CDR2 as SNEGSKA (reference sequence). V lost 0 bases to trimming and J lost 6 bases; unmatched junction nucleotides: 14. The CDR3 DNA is TGCAGTGCTAGAGATTTTCGGCGACAGGGTGTCCCCAATGAGCAGTTCTTC. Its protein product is CSARDFRRQGVPNEQFF.

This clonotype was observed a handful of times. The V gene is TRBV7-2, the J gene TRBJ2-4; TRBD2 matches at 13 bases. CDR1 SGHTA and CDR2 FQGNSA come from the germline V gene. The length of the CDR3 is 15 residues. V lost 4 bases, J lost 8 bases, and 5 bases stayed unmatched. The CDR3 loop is CASSSSLAGGHIQYF. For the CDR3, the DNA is TGTGCCAGCAGCTCGTCACTAGCGGGAGGGCACATTCAGTACTTC.

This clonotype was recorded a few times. The CDR3 region has the DNA TGTGCCAGCAGGGACGTTACGCAGTATTTT. It is translated as CASRDVTQYF. The chain joins TRBV6-2 or TRBV6-3 to TRBJ2-3; D ambiguous. The germline gives CDR1 MNHEY, CDR2 SVGEGT. This CDR3 has 10 residues. Trimming removed 6 bases from V and 8 bases from J, with 6 bases in between.

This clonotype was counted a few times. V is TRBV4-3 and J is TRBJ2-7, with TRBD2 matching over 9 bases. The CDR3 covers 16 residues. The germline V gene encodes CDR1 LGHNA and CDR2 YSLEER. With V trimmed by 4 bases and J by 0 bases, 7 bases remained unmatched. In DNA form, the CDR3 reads TGCGCCAGCAGCCCCAACAGACTAGCGGCCTCCTACGAGCAGTACTTC. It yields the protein CASSPNRLAASYEQYF.

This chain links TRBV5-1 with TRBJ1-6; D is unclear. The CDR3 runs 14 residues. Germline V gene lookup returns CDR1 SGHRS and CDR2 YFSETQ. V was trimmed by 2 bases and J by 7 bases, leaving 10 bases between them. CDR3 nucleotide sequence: TGCGCCAGCAGCTTAGGGCAGCAAAATTCACCCCTCCACTTT. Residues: CASSLGQQNSPLHF.

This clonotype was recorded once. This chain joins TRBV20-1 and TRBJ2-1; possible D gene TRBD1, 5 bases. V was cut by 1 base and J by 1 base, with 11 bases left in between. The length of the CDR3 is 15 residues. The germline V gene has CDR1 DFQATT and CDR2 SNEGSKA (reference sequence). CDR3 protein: CSARAGHRSYNEQFF. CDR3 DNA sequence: TGCAGTGCTAGAGCAGGACATAGATCCTACAATGAGCAGTTCTTC.

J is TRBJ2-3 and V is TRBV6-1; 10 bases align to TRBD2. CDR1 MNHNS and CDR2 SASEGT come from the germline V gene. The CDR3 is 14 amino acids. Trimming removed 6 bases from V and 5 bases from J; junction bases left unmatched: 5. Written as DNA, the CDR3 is TGTGCCAGCAGGCTAGCGGGAGTTGGAGATACGCAGTATTTT. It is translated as CASRLAGVGDTQYF.

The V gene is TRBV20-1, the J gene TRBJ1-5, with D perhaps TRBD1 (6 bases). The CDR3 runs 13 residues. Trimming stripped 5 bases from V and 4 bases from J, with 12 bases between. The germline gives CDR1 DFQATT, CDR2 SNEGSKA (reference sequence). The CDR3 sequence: CSARLDSNQPQHF. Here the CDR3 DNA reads TGCAGTGCTCGTCTGGACAGTAATCAGCCCCAGCATTTT.

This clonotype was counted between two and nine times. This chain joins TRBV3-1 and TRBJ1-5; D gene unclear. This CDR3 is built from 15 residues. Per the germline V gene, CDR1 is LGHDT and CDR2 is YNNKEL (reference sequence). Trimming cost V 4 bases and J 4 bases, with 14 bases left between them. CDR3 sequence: CASSPTSAGNQPQHF. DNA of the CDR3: TGTGCCAGCAGCCCCACGTCGGCGGGAAATCAGCCCCAGCATTTT.

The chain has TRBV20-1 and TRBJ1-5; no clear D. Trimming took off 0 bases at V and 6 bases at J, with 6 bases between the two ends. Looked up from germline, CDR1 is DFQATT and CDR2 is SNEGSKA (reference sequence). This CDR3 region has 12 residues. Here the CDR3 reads CSARDSGQPQHF. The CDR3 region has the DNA TGCAGTGCTAGAGATTCCGGTCAGCCCCAGCATTTT.

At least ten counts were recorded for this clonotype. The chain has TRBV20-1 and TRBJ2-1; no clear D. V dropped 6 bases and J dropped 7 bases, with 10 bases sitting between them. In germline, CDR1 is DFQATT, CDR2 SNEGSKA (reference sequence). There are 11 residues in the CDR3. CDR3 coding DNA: TGCAGTGCCGGAAACGGTAATGAGCAGTTCTTC. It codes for CSAGNGNEQFF.

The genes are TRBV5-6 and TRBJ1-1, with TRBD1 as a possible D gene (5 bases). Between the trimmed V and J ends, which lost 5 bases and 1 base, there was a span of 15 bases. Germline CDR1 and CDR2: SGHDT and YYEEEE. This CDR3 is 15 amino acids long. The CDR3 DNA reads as TGTGCCAGCAGTTGGGGGTGGGCCTCGAACACTGAAGCTTTCTTT. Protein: CASSWGWASNTEAFF.

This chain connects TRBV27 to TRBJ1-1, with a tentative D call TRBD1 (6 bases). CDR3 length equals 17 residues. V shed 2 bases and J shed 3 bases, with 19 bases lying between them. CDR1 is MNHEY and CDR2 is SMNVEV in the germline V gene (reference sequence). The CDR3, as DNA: TGTGCCAGCAGTTTAATCAACAGGGAGGGGAGGGACACTGAAGCTTTCTTT. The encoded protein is CASSLINREGRDTEAFF.

The CDR3 DNA is TGTGCCAGCAGGCAGAGCCAAGAGACCCAGTACTTC. Its protein product is CASRQSQETQYF. The chain combines TRBV6-2 or TRBV6-3 with TRBJ2-5; D uncertain. The CDR3 has 12 amino acids. V was shortened by 6 bases and J by 1 base, with 6 bases between the two germline ends. Germline V gene sequence: CDR1 MNHEY, CDR2 SVGEGT.

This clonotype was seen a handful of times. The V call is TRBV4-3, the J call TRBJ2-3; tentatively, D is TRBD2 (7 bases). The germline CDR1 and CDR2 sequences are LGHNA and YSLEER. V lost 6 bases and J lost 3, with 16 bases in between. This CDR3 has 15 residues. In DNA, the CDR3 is TGCGCCAGCAGAGAGGGGGGAGGGCCGACAGATACGCAGTATTTT. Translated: CASREGGGPTDTQYF.

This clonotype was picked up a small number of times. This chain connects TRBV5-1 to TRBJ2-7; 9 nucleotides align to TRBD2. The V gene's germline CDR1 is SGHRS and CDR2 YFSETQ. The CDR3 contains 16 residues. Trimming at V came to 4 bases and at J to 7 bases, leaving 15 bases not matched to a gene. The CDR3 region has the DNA TGCGCCAGCAGCCTCAATGTGGCTAGCGGGGCGGGAGAGCAGTACTTC. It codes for CASSLNVASGAGEQYF.